This T cell receptor beta chain was profiled in a study of blood T cells in healthy people across ages. Findings of the study overall: Older age went with lower TCR beta diversity per million T cells, in a roughly linear way. Unsorted PBMCs blocked a conclusive comparison of naive and antigen-experienced cells.

The germline V gene has CDR1 SNHLY and CDR2 FYNNEI. This CDR3 comprises 13 residues. V shed 2 bases and J shed 10 bases, with 14 bases lying between them. A note on this clonotype: What it binds is unknown.

Then a second PCR, running roughly 7 to 11 cycles, was carried out with a sample-barcoded 5' primer and a J-beta primer mix. One entry per CDR3 protein, called by TCRdb with MiXCR from the 5' RACE reads. This sample has 380,000 or so distinct CDR3 sequences, with roughly half found just once. Sequencing was done on a sample of blood. The sequence derives from a man aged 55 to 70 in good health. The chain combines TRBV2 with TRBJ2-5; maybe TRBD2 (5 bases). CDR3 sequence reads: CASSESPLGSQYF. DNA of the CDR3: TGTGCCAGCAGTGAATCCCCTCTGGGGAGCCAGTACTTC.